These 25 T cell receptor beta chains came from one sample sequenced in a study of cytomegalovirus exposure and HLA in healthy donors. Vbeta (60) and Jbeta (13) primers were used in the PCR. Using immunoSEQ multiplex PCR, the repertoire was profiled, and TCRdb retains in-frame clones only, with some absent. This sample has some 100,000 clones, with 80% to 90% found just once. The specimen was PBMCs. The receptors originated from a woman younger than 35 in good health and CMV-seronegative.

This rearrangement joins TRBV19 to TRBJ2-3; D may be TRBD2 (6 bases). The V gene lost 4 bases and the J gene lost 4 bases, with 12 bases spanning the gap. Looked up from germline, CDR1 is LNHDA and CDR2 is SQIVND (reference sequence). The CDR3 extends over 14 amino acids. CDR3: CASSKGGLADTQYF. The DNA for the CDR3 is TGTGCCAGTAGTAAAGGAGGGTTGGCAGATACGCAGTATTTT.

V gene TRBV19 combines with J gene TRBJ2-7, with 8 bases matching TRBD1. This CDR3 is 17 amino acids long. Germline V CDR1 and CDR2: LNHDA, SQIVND (reference sequence). V was pared by 3 bases and J by 2 bases, with 12 bases of the junction left unmatched. This CDR3 is CASSMVGRGRPAYEQYF. The CDR3 DNA sequence: TGTGCCAGTAGTATGGTTGGCAGGGGGCGACCGGCCTACGAGCAGTACTTC. The full variable domain, with the rest looked up from reference TRBV19 and TRBJ2-7, is DGGITQSPKYLFRKEGQNVTLSCEQNLNHDAMYWYRQDPGQGLRLIYYSQIVNDFQKGDIAEGYSVSREKKESFPLTVTSAQKNPTAFYLCASSMVGRGRPAYEQYFGPGTRLTVT.

The V and J genes are TRBV28 and TRBJ1-2, with D maybe TRBD1 (6 bases). The CDR3 runs to 15 residues. The germline CDR1 and CDR2 sequences are MDHEN and SYDVKM. V was shortened by 5 bases and J by 0 bases, with 13 bases between the two germline ends. The CDR3 region has the DNA TGTGCCAGCAGTCCCCCAGGGGTTACTAACTATGGCTACACCTTC. Translation: CASSPPGVTNYGYTF.

DNA of the CDR3: TGTGCCTTTTACAGGGGGCGCGGGATCTTAGCTAACTATGGCTACACCTTC. Residues: CAFYRGRGILANYGYTF. The gene calls are TRBV30 and TRBJ1-2; 9 bases match TRBD1. J lost 0 bases, V lost 7 bases, and 15 bases had no gene match. The CDR3 is made up of 17 amino acids. Germline V gene sequence: CDR1 GTSNPN, CDR2 SVGIG (reference sequence).

J is TRBJ1-2 and V is TRBV4-1; D not resolved. CDR3 length: 15 residues. The V gene lost 1 base and the J gene lost 7 bases, with 16 bases spanning the gap. CDR1 is MGHRA, CDR2 YSYEKL, per germline. Here the CDR3 reads CASSQGAQLFGGYTF. The CDR3 coding sequence is TGCGCCAGCAGCCAAGGGGCACAGCTTTTTGGTGGCTACACCTTC.

The rearrangement joins TRBV9 to TRBJ2-3, with D possibly being TRBD1 (6 bases). This CDR3 contains 15 residues. Germline V gene lookup returns CDR1 SGDLS and CDR2 YYNGEE. V lost 0 bases, J lost 7 bases, and 15 bases lay in between. For the CDR3, the DNA is TGTGCCAGCAGCGTAGGTGCTATTCAGGGGAATACGCAGTATTTT. Protein: CASSVGAIQGNTQYF.

The J gene is TRBJ2-1, the V gene TRBV11-2, with TRBD2 matching over 8 bases. CDR3 length equals 15 residues. V dropped 5 bases and J dropped 7; count of bases not matched to a gene: 10. Per germline, CDR1 SGHAT and CDR2 FQNNGV. The CDR3 sequence is CASSLIAGRGNEQFF. The CDR3 bases are TGTGCCAGCAGCCTCATAGCGGGGCGGGGGAATGAGCAGTTCTTC.

The genes are TRBV5-4 and TRBJ2-7; 9 bases line up with TRBD2. This CDR3 comprises 16 residues. Trimming at V came to 4 bases and at J to 2 bases, leaving 10 bases not matched to a gene. Germline CDR1 SGHNT, CDR2 YYREEE (reference sequence). CDR3 nucleotides: TGTGCCAGCAGCCCCAGTTTGGCGGGGGGGACCTACGAGCAGTACTTC. Protein sequence: CASSPSLAGGTYEQYF.

This clone has a single count. The V gene is TRBV28, the J gene TRBJ2-5, with 7 bases that match TRBD1. This CDR3 contains 13 residues. Germline trimming cut 2 bases from V and 8 bases from J; bases unmatched to any gene: 5. Germline CDR1 is MDHEN and CDR2 is SYDVKM. CDR3 in DNA: TGTGCCAGCAGTTTACTTCGACAGGGAACCCAGTACTTC. It is translated as CASSLLRQGTQYF.

This rearrangement joins TRBV6-6 to TRBJ1-6; 7 nucleotides line up with TRBD1. The trim removed 5 bases at V and 9 bases at J, leaving 13 bases unmatched. The CDR3 runs to 16 residues. Germline CDR1 reads MNHNY; CDR2 reads SVGAGI (reference sequence). The CDR3 nucleotides read TGTGCCAGCAGTACTTATGGACAGGCGGGTTTTTCACCCCTCCACTTT. Translated, it gives CASSTYGQAGFSPLHF.

This chain uses TRBV28 with TRBJ2-1; 14 bases fit TRBD2. V was pared by 4 bases and J by 8 bases, with 10 bases of the junction left unmatched. CDR1 is MDHEN, CDR2 SYDVKM, per germline. The CDR3 consists of 17 residues. CDR3 bases: TGTGCCAGCAGTTCGATCGGGACTAGCGGGAGTTTAGATGAGCAGTTCTTC. Protein product: CASSSIGTSGSLDEQFF.

Many counts were recorded for this clone. Other DNA variants within this sample encode the same CDR3. The V gene is TRBV6-4, the J gene TRBJ2-3; 7 nucleotides align to TRBD2. V lost 4 bases, J lost 1 base, and 2 bases stayed unmatched. The length of the CDR3 is 14 residues. CDR1 is MRHNA, CDR2 SNTAGT, per germline. CDR3 DNA sequence: TGTGCCAGCAGTGTTGCGGGGGGCACAGATACGCAGTATTTT. Protein sequence: CASSVAGGTDTQYF.

The chain is built from TRBV27 and TRBJ1-6, with TRBD1 as a possible D gene (6 bases). The V end lost 6 bases, the J end lost 9 bases, and 18 bases lay between the germline ends. Germline V gene sequence: CDR1 MNHEY, CDR2 SMNVEV (reference sequence). The CDR3 extends over 15 amino acids. The CDR3 region has the DNA TGTGCCAGCAGCCTTTACGGGCAGGGGCTTTCACCCCTCCACTTT. Encoded protein: CASSLYGQGLSPLHF.

The rearrangement uses TRBV28 and TRBJ2-7, with TRBD1 identical over 11 bases. After removal of 9 bases from V and 3 bases from J, the junction contained 10 bases not matched to a gene. CDR3 length: 15 residues. Germline V gives CDR1 MDHEN, CDR2 SYDVKM. CDR3: CASNPWTGGLYEQYF. CDR3 nucleotides: TGTGCCAGTAATCCATGGACAGGGGGCCTCTACGAGCAGTACTTC.

CDR3 residues: CAISRNDRGLSSGNTIYF. CDR3 nucleotide sequence: TGTGCCATCAGTCGTAACGACCGCGGACTCAGCTCTGGAAACACCATATATTTT. The V and J genes are TRBV10-3 and TRBJ1-3; D uncertain. Per germline, CDR1 ENHRY and CDR2 SYGVKD. The CDR3 loop spans 18 amino acids. V was trimmed by 5 bases and J by 0 bases, leaving 20 bases between them.

V usage is TRBV27 and J usage is TRBJ2-3, with D possibly TRBD2 on 7 matching bases. Trimming shortened V by 6 bases and J by 5 bases, and 15 bases separated the two germline ends. Germline V lookup: CDR1 MNHEY, CDR2 SMNVEV (reference sequence). This CDR3 contains 14 residues. Written as DNA, the CDR3 is TGTGCCAGCAGAATGGGGGGGCCGGGAGATACGCAGTATTTT. Translated: CASRMGGPGDTQYF.

V is TRBV30 and J is TRBJ2-5, with D possibly matching TRBD1 (5 bases). The DNA end is a closer match to TRBJ2-7, so the J assignment may be wrong. The CDR3 is 12 amino acids. CDR1 GTSNPN and CDR2 SVGIG come from the germline V gene (reference sequence). CDR3 sequence (DNA): TGTGCCTGGGGGTGGGGCCCCTACGAGCAGTACTTC. It yields the protein CAWGWGPYEQYF.

The chain uses TRBV30 and TRBJ2-1; D possibly matches TRBD1 or TRBD2 (5 bases each). V was trimmed by 8 bases and J by 4 bases, leaving 21 bases between them. Germline V gene sequence: CDR1 GTSNPN, CDR2 SVGIG (reference sequence). The CDR3 is 15 residues long. The DNA for the CDR3 is TGTGCCGGGACCCTACCACCTCACCCGTACAATGAGCAGTTCTTC. Translating gives CAGTLPPHPYNEQFF.

This chain connects TRBV30 to TRBJ2-1; TRBD1 agrees at 8 bases. This CDR3 spans 15 amino acids. Germline V gene data show CDR1 as GTSNPN and CDR2 as SVGIG (reference sequence). J gave up 0 bases and V 4 bases, and 5 bases lay outside the gene matches. CDR3 sequence: CAWTWDRSSYNEQFF. CDR3 coding DNA: TGTGCCTGGACGTGGGACAGGAGCTCCTACAATGAGCAGTTCTTC.

The gene calls are TRBV9 and TRBJ2-3; the match to TRBD1 covers 8 bases. The germline V gene encodes CDR1 SGDLS and CDR2 YYNGEE. CDR3 size: 13 residues. J gave up 5 bases and V 2 bases, and 1 base lay outside the gene matches. Here the CDR3 reads CASSVDRVDTQYF. CDR3 DNA sequence: TGTGCCAGCAGCGTGGACAGGGTAGATACGCAGTATTTT.

The gene calls are TRBV5-1 and TRBJ1-2; 7 bases align to TRBD1. Germline CDR1 and CDR2: SGHRS and YFSETQ. Trimming removed 5 bases from V and 4 bases from J; junction bases left unmatched: 8. CDR3 length: 14 amino acids. The CDR3 DNA sequence: TGCGCCAGCAGATCAGACAGGGACCTCTATGGCTACACCTTC. The encoded protein is CASRSDRDLYGYTF.

The chain combines TRBV11-2 with TRBJ2-7; D is unclear. V was cut by 2 bases and J by 2 bases, with 10 bases left in between. Germline V gene lookup returns CDR1 SGHAT and CDR2 FQNNGV. The length of the CDR3 is 14 residues. CDR3 amino acids: CASSLISLAYEQYF. The DNA of the CDR3 is TGTGCCAGCAGCTTAATCTCTCTTGCCTACGAGCAGTACTTC.

The rearrangement joins TRBV5-1 to TRBJ2-1; 9 bases are shared with TRBD2. Per germline, CDR1 SGHRS and CDR2 YFSETQ. CDR3 length equals 15 residues. Trimming removed 5 bases from V and 7 bases from J; junction bases left unmatched: 10. For the CDR3, the DNA is TGCGCCAGCAGGAACGGCGGGGGGGCAAGAAATGAGCAGTTCTTC. This encodes CASRNGGGARNEQFF. The full variable domain, its missing parts supplied by reference TRBV5-1 and TRBJ2-1, is KAGVTQTPRYLIKTRGQQVTLSCSPISGHRSVSWYQQTPGQGLQFLFEYFSETQRNKGNFPGRFSGRQFSNSRSEMNVSTLELGDSALYLCASRNGGGARNEQFFGPGTRLTVL.

The table lists this clone with a count of one. The rearrangement joins TRBV7-6 to TRBJ1-4; the match to TRBD1 covers 7 bases. Germline CDR1 is SGHVS and CDR2 is FNYEAQ. Trimming took 5 bases from V and 6 from J; bases not matched to a gene: 9. The CDR3 runs 15 residues. The CDR3 loop is CASSLRQGLDEKLFF. The CDR3 nucleotides read TGTGCCAGCAGCCTCCGACAGGGTTTAGATGAAAAACTGTTTTTT.

The chain is built from TRBV7-2 and TRBJ2-2, with TRBD1 as a possible D gene (5 bases). CDR3 length equals 14 residues. Trimming stripped 2 bases from V and 1 base from J, with 5 bases between. In germline, CDR1 is SGHTA, CDR2 FQGNSA. The CDR3 loop is CASSLRGNTGELFF. In DNA form, the CDR3 reads TGTGCCAGCAGCTTAAGGGGGAACACCGGGGAGCTGTTTTTT.